The entry below describes one TCR beta chain. The antigen is not known. Profiling relied on immunoSEQ multiplex PCR, and the TCRdb table lists in-frame clones only, not all of them. The sample has 100,000 to 150,000 clones, 86% seen once. The sample belongs to a study of identifying expanded T cells in peripheral blood. General observations from the study: Two-week clone count variance significantly increased as total template count grew.

The germline V gene encodes CDR1 SEHNR and CDR2 FQNEAQ (reference sequence). The CDR3 covers 14 residues. The germline V and J ends were trimmed by 10 bases and 1 base, with 13 bases remaining between them. Collection occurred without any documented infections or immune events in donors. This chain joins TRBV7-9 and TRBJ2-2; possibly TRBD1 for D (6 bases). The receptor's source is a person between 18 and 69 years old in good health. The sample taken for sequencing was blood. In nucleotides, the CDR3 is TGTGCCACCCAGGGGTGGGAGAACACCGGGGAGCTGTTTTTT. Protein sequence: CATQGWENTGELFF.